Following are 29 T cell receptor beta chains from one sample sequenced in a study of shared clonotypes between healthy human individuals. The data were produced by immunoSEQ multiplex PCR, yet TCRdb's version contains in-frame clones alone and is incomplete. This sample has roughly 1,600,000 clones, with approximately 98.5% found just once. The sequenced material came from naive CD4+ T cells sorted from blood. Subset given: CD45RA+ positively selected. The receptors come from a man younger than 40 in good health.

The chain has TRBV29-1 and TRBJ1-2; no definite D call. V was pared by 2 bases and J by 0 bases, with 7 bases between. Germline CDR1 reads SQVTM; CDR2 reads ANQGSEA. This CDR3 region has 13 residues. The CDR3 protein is CSVEIQSNYGYTF. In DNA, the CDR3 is TGCAGCGTTGAAATACAATCTAACTATGGCTACACCTTC. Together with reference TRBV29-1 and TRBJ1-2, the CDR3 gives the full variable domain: SAVISQKPSRDICQRGTSLTIQCQVDSQVTMMFWYRQQPGQSLTLIATANQGSEATYESGFVIDKFPISRPNLTFSTLTVSNMSPEDSSIYLCSVEIQSNYGYTFGSGTRLTVV.

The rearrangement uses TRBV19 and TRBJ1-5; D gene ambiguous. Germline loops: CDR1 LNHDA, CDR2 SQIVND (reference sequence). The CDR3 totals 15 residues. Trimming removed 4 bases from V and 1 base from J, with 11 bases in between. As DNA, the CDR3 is TGTGCCAGTAGTAGGGCAGCAAGAAGCAATCAGCCCCAGCATTTT. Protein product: CASSRAARSNQPQHF.

The CDR3, as DNA: TGCGCCAGCAGCCAAACCCCGACCTCCTACGAGCAGTACTTC. Translating it yields CASSQTPTSYEQYF. J is TRBJ2-7 and V is TRBV4-3; D gene uncertain. Deletions cut 2 bases from V and 0 bases from J, with 8 bases between. The germline CDR1 and CDR2 sequences are LGHNA and YSLEER. The CDR3 has 14 residues.

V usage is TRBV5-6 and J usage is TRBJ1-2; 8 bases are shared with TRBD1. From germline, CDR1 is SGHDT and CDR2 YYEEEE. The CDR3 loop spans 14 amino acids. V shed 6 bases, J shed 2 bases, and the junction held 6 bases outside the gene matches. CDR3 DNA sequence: TGTGCCAGCACGCCGGACAGGGCGAACTATGGCTACACCTTC. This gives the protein CASTPDRANYGYTF.

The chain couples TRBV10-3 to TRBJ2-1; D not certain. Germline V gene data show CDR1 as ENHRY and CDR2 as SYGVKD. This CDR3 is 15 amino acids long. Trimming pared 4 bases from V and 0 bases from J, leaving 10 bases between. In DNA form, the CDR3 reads TGTGCCATCAGTGGTTTCCAGAGCTCCTACAATGAGCAGTTCTTC. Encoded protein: CAISGFQSSYNEQFF.

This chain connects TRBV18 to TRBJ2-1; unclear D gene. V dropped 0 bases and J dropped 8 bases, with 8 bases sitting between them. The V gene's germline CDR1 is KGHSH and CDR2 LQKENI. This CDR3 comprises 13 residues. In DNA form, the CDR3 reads TGTGCCAGCTCACCACCGGGTTTACATGAGCAGTTCTTC. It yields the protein CASSPPGLHEQFF.

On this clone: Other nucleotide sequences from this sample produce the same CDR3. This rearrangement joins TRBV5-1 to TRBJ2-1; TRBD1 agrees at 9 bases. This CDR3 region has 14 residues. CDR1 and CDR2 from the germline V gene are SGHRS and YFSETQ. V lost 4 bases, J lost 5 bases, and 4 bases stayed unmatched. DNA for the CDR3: TGCGCCAGCAGCCTAGACAGGGGGAACAATGAGCAGTTCTTC. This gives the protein CASSLDRGNNEQFF.

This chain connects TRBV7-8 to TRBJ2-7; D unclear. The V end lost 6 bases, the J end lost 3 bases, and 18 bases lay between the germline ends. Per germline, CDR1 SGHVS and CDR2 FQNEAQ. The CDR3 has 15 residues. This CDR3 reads CASRPARATIYEQYF. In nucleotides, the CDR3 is TGTGCCAGCAGACCTGCCCGCGCGACAATCTACGAGCAGTACTTC.

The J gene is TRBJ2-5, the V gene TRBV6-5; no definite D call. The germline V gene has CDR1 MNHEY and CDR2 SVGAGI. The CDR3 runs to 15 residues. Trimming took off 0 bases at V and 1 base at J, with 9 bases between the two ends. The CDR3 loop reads CASSYSTSRQETQYF. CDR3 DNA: TGTGCCAGCAGTTACTCGACAAGCCGCCAAGAGACCCAGTACTTC.

The CDR3 DNA is TGTGCCATCAGTGAGGAAGACAGGGGCTACTATGGCTACACCTTC. Translating gives CAISEEDRGYYGYTF. The chain recombines TRBV10-3 with TRBJ1-2; 8 bases align to TRBD1. The CDR3 consists of 15 residues. Germline V gene sequence: CDR1 ENHRY, CDR2 SYGVKD. V lost 2 bases and J lost 3; bases outside the gene matches: 5.

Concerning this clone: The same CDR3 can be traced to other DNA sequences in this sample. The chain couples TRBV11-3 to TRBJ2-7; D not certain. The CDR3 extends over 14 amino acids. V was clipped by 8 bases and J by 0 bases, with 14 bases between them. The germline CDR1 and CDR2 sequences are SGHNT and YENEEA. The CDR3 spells CASSLTGSSYEQYF. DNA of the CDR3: TGTGCCAGCTCCCTCACCGGAAGCTCCTACGAGCAGTACTTC.

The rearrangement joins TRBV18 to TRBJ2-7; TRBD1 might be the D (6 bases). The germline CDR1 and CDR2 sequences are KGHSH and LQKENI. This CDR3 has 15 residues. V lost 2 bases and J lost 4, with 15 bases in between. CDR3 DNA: TGTGCCAGCTCACCAATTCCAGGGGCTGGGTACGAGCAGTACTTC. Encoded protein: CASSPIPGAGYEQYF.

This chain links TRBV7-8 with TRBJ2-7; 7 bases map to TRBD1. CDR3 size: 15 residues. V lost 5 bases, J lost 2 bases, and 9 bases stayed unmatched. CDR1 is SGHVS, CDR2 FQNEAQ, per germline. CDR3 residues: CASSHPGQITYEQYF. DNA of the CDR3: TGTGCCAGCAGCCACCCGGGACAGATTACCTACGAGCAGTACTTC.

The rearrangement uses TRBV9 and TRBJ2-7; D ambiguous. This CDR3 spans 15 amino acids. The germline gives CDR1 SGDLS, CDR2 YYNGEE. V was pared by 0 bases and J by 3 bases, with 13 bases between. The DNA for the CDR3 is TGTGCCAGCAGCGTAGAAGGAGAGAGCCTCTACGAGCAGTACTTC. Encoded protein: CASSVEGESLYEQYF.

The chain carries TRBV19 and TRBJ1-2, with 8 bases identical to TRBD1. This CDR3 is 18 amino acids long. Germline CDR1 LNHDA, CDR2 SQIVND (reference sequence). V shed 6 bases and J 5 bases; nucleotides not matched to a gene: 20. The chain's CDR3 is CASSPGQDLRAGHYGYTF. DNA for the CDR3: TGTGCCAGTAGCCCGGGACAGGACTTAAGGGCTGGCCATTATGGCTACACCTTC.

The CDR3 loop is CAISGGGQETQYF. CDR3 bases: TGTGCCATCAGTGGAGGCGGGCAAGAGACCCAGTACTTC. The gene calls are TRBV10-3 and TRBJ2-5, with a possible D match to TRBD2 (5 bases). V lost 4 bases, J lost 2 bases, and 8 bases lay in between. The CDR3 has 13 amino acids. Per the germline V gene, CDR1 is ENHRY and CDR2 is SYGVKD.

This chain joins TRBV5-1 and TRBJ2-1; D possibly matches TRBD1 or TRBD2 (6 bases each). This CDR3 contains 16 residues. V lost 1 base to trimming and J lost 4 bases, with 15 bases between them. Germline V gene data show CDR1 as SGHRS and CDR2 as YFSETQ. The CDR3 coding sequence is TGCGCCAGCAGCTTGAAGGAGGGCGGGACATACAATGAGCAGTTCTTC. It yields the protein CASSLKEGGTYNEQFF.

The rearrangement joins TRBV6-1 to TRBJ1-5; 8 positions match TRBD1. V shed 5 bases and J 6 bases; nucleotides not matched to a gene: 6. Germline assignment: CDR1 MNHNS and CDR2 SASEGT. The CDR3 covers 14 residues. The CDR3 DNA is TGTGCCAGCAGTCCGGGACAGGCGGTTCAGCCCCAGCATTTT. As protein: CASSPGQAVQPQHF.

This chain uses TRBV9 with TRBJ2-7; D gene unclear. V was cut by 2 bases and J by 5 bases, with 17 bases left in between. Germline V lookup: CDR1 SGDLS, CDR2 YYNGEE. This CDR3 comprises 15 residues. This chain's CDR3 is CASSVTQAPRNEQYF. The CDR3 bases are TGTGCCAGCAGCGTGACGCAGGCACCGAGGAACGAGCAGTACTTC.

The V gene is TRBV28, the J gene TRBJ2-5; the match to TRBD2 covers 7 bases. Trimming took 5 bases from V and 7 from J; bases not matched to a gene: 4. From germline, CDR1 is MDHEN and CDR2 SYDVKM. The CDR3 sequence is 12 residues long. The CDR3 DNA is TGTGCCAGCAGTCCTCCGGGAGGGACCCAGTACTTC. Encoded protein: CASSPPGGTQYF.

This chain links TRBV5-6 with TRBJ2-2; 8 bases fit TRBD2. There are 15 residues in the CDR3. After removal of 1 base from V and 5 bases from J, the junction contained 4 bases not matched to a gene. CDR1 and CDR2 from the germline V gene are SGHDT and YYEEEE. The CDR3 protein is CASSLRAGVTGELFF. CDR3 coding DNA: TGTGCCAGCAGCTTGCGAGCGGGAGTAACCGGGGAGCTGTTTTTT.

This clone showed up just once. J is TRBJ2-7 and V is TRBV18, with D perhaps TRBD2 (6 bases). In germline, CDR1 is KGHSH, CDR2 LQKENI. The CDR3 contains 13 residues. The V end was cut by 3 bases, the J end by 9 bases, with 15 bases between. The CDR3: CASSPPRRGPQYF. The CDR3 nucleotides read TGTGCCAGCTCACCCCCGCGGAGGGGACCGCAGTACTTC.

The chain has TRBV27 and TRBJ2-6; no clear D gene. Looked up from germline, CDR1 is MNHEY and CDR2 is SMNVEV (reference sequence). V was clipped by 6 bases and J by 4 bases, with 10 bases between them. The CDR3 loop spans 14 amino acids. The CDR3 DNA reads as TGTGCCAGCAGCCCTAGAAGGGGGGCCAACGTCCTGACTTTC. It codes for CASSPRRGANVLTF.

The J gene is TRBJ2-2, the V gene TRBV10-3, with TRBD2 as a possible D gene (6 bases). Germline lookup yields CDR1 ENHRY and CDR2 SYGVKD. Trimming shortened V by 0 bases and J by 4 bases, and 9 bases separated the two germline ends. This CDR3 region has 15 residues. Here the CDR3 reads CAISESSGSTGELFF. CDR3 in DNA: TGTGCCATCAGTGAGTCGAGCGGGTCCACCGGGGAGCTGTTTTTT.

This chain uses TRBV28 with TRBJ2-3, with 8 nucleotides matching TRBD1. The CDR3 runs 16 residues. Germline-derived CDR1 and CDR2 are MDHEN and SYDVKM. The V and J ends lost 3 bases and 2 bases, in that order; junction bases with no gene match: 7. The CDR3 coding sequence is TGTGCCAGCAGTTTGATCCGGACAGGGCCCACAGATACGCAGTATTTT. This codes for CASSLIRTGPTDTQYF.

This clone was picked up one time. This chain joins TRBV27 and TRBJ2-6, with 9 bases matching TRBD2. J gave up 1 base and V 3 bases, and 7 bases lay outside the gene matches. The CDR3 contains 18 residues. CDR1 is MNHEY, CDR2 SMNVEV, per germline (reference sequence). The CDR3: CASSFSGSFGSGANVLTF. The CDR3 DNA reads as TGTGCCAGCAGTTTTAGCGGGAGCTTCGGTTCTGGGGCCAACGTCCTGACTTTC.

The CDR3 loop is CASSLEIPFLPQHF. The CDR3 DNA reads as TGTGCCAGCAGCTTAGAAATCCCCTTTCTGCCCCAGCATTTT. The chain uses TRBV7-8 and TRBJ1-5; D unclear. Trimming left V 1 base short and J 9 bases short, with 13 bases between. The CDR3 loop spans 14 amino acids. The germline V gene encodes CDR1 SGHVS and CDR2 FQNEAQ.

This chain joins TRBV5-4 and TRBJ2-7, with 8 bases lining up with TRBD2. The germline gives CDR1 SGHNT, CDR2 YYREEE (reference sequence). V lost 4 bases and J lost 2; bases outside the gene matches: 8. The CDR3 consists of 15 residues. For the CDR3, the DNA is TGTGCCAGCAGCCTACAGCGGGGGACACCCTACGAGCAGTACTTC. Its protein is CASSLQRGTPYEQYF.

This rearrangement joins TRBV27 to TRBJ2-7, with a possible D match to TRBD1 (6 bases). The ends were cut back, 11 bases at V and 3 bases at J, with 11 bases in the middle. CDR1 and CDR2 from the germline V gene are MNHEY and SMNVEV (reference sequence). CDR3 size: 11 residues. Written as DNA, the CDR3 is TGTGCCTCCGGGACACACTACGAGCAGTACTTC. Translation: CASGTHYEQYF.